One and the same sample provided the 8 T cell receptor beta chains below, sequenced in a study of neurological immune-mediated disorders (dated by TCRdb to between 2018 and 2021). Receptors were amplified or captured by 5' RACE. Reads for this sample came from an Illumina HiSeq 2500. TCRdb reprocessed the public reads (quality trimming at Q25 with fastp, clone calling with MiXCR) and kept in-frame beta chains. Each record represents a unique CDR3 protein, reported with the most common genes and DNA among its rows. This sample holds roughly 45,000 distinct CDR3 sequences; around 13% were observed only once. About 4.9% of the sample comes from the top ten. Reading the label with the study, this specimen's time point is: longitudinal time-point 2. The sample consisted of PBMCs. These receptors were taken from a male donor with HTLV-1-associated myelopathy (HAM/TSP).

This clonotype has at least ten counts. V is TRBV5-1 and J is TRBJ1-1; D might be TRBD1 (6 bases). The CDR3 sequence is 14 residues long. Germline V CDR1 and CDR2: SGHRS, YFSETQ. V was cut by 6 bases and J by 4 bases, with 16 bases left in between. Here the CDR3 DNA reads TGCGCCAGCACCCCGGGGGGCGAGGCCACTGAAGCTTTCTTT. Protein sequence: CASTPGGEATEAFF.

In its sample, this clonotype was seen a few times. This chain's CDR3 is CASSLVGTGNSYNSPLHF. CDR3 nucleotide sequence: TGTGCCAGCAGCTTAGTCGGGACAGGGAACTCCTATAATTCACCCCTCCACTTT. The rearrangement links TRBV7-7 to TRBJ1-6; 9 bases map to TRBD1. Looked up from germline, CDR1 is SSHAT and CDR2 is FNYEAQ (reference sequence). V lost 1 base to trimming and J lost 0 bases; unmatched junction nucleotides: 4. The CDR3 totals 18 residues. Full variable domain (rest looked up from reference TRBV7-7 and TRBJ1-6): GAGVSQSPRYKVTKRGQDVTLRCDPISSHATLYWYQQALGQGPEFLTYFNYEAQPDKSGLPSDRFSAERPEGSISTLTIQRTEQRDSAMYRCASSLVGTGNSYNSPLHFGNGTRLTVT.

This clonotype was counted many times. This sequence joins TRBV7-9 and TRBJ1-5; D call uncertain. The CDR3 covers 14 residues. Germline V lookup: CDR1 SEHNR, CDR2 FQNEAQ (reference sequence). V was shortened by 1 base and J by 5 bases, with 9 bases between the two germline ends. Written as DNA, the CDR3 is TGTGCCAGCAGCTTAGGGTGGGGTCATCAGCCCCAGCATTTT. As protein: CASSLGWGHQPQHF. The full variable domain, rest sourced from reference TRBV7-9 and TRBJ1-5, is DTGVSQNPRHKITKRGQNVTFRCDPISEHNRLYWYRQTLGQGPEFLTYFQNEAQLEKSRLLSDRFSAERPKGSFSTLEIQRTEQGDSAMYLCASSLGWGHQPQHFGDGTRLSIL.

The chain employs TRBV5-1 and TRBJ2-1, with 8 nucleotides matching TRBD1. Germline lookup yields CDR1 SGHRS and CDR2 YFSETQ. This CDR3 spans 14 amino acids. V dropped 5 bases and J dropped 5; count of bases not matched to a gene: 6. The CDR3 region is CASRLGQGNNEQFF. CDR3 DNA sequence: TGCGCCAGCAGATTAGGACAGGGAAACAATGAGCAGTTCTTC.

Ten or more counts support this clonotype. CDR3 sequence reads: CSARDRRGVNEQFF. CDR3 DNA sequence: TGCAGTGCTAGAGATCGTCGAGGGGTCAATGAGCAGTTCTTC. This chain connects TRBV20-1 to TRBJ2-1, with D perhaps assigned TRBD1 or TRBD2 (5 bases each). This CDR3 spans 14 amino acids. Trimming left V 0 bases short and J 6 bases short, with 12 bases between. The germline gives CDR1 DFQATT, CDR2 SNEGSKA (reference sequence).

In its sample, this clonotype was seen many times. V and J are TRBV12-3 or TRBV12-4 and TRBJ2-3; 10 bases fit TRBD2. The CDR3 spans 15 residues. J was trimmed by 4 bases and V by 4 bases; bases with no gene match: 5. CDR3: CASSSQGTSADTQYF. The CDR3 coding sequence is TGTGCCAGCAGTTCCCAAGGGACTAGCGCAGATACGCAGTATTTT.

This clonotype was counted ten times or more. The chain uses TRBV6-5 and TRBJ1-6; 7 nucleotides agree with TRBD1. Germline values: CDR1 MNHEY, CDR2 SVGAGI. This CDR3 comprises 15 residues. V lost 2 bases and J lost 5; bases outside the gene matches: 3. As DNA, the CDR3 is TGTGCCAGCAGTTACACGGGACAGAATAATTCACCCCTCCACTTT. This sequence encodes CASSYTGQNNSPLHF.

This clonotype was recorded at least ten times. This rearrangement joins TRBV6-5 to TRBJ2-7, with TRBD1 matching over 9 bases. Germline trimming cut 7 bases from V and 4 bases from J; bases unmatched to any gene: 8. Germline V CDR1 and CDR2: MNHEY, SVGAGI. The CDR3 is 14 residues long. The CDR3 nucleotides read TGTGCCAGCAAAATGGGACAGGGTTTGTACGAGCAGTACTTC. Residues: CASKMGQGLYEQYF.